Below are 23 T cell receptor beta chains sequenced from a single sample in a study of blood T cell repertoires in COVID-19. TCRdb's table, derived via immunoSEQ multiplex PCR, lists solely in-frame clones and lacks some. The sample holds a few hundred thousand clones, 88% seen once. Sequenced input: PBMCs or T cells enriched from blood (not recorded which). The source of these receptors is a woman younger than 45 who had been exposed to COVID-19.

The chain employs TRBV12-3 or TRBV12-4 and TRBJ2-2, with no clear D. CDR3 length equals 12 residues. Trimming stripped 6 bases from V and 6 bases from J, with 8 bases between. The CDR3 reads CASSLGAGELFF. CDR3 DNA: TGTGCCAGCAGCCTAGGCGCCGGGGAGCTGTTTTTT.

The rearrangement uses TRBV3-1 (or the pseudogene TRBV3-2) and TRBJ2-7, with 10 positions matching TRBD2. CDR1 and CDR2 (germline): LGHDT, YNNKEL (reference sequence). The CDR3 consists of 13 residues. J was trimmed by 3 bases and V by 4 bases; bases with no gene match: 0. DNA for the CDR3: TGTGCCAGCAGCCGGACTAGCGGCTACGAGCAGTACTTC. Its translation is CASSRTSGYEQYF.

CDR3 nucleotides: TGTGCCATCCCGAACAACAGGGGATCCTATAATTCACCCCTCCACTTT. Encoded protein: CAIPNNRGSYNSPLHF. V and J are TRBV28 and TRBJ1-6, with 7 bases matching TRBD1. The CDR3 has 16 amino acids. The V and J ends lost 10 bases and 1 base, in that order; junction bases with no gene match: 10. The germline V gene has CDR1 MDHEN and CDR2 SYDVKM.

This chain connects TRBV7-2 to TRBJ2-1, with TRBD2 as a possible D gene (6 bases). The CDR3 length is 16 residues. The germline V gene encodes CDR1 SGHTA and CDR2 FQGNSA. Trimming stripped 5 bases from V and 5 bases from J, with 19 bases between. CDR3 sequence reads: CASSPLGAGQNNEQFF. The CDR3 region has the DNA TGTGCCAGCAGCCCCCTAGGGGCGGGGCAAAACAATGAGCAGTTCTTC.

The genes are TRBV6-5 and TRBJ1-2; TRBD1 might be the D (6 bases). This CDR3 region has 14 residues. The ends were cut back, 6 bases at V and 6 bases at J, with 17 bases in the middle. The germline CDR1 and CDR2 sequences are MNHEY and SVGAGI. The CDR3 loop is CASSYNRVEDGYTF. Here the CDR3 DNA reads TGTGCCAGCAGCTACAACAGGGTCGAGGATGGCTACACCTTC.

The rearrangement joins TRBV5-8 to TRBJ1-5; a possible D gene is TRBD1 (6 bases). Trimming removed 4 bases at V and 6 bases at J, with 20 bases between. This CDR3 is 16 amino acids long. CDR1 is SGHTS, CDR2 YDEGEE, per germline. The CDR3 sequence: CASSPGQPLWFQPQHF. CDR3 DNA: TGTGCCAGCAGCCCCGGACAGCCACTATGGTTTCAGCCCCAGCATTTT.

There are a few counts of this clone. The J gene is TRBJ1-1, the V gene TRBV7-6; 9 positions match TRBD1. CDR1 and CDR2 from the germline V gene are SGHVS and FNYEAQ. The trim removed 4 bases at V and 5 bases at J, leaving 8 bases unmatched. The CDR3 extends over 15 amino acids. CDR3 nucleotide sequence: TGTGCCAGCAGCTCTCCGGGACAGGGAGGGACTGAAGCTTTCTTT. This sequence encodes CASSSPGQGGTEAFF.

This clone came up once. The rearrangement joins TRBV4-2 to TRBJ2-1, with TRBD2 identical over 10 bases. V trimming: 0 bases; J trimming: 8 bases; junction bases outside the gene matches: 7. The CDR3 is made up of 16 amino acids. CDR1 LGHNA and CDR2 YNFKEQ come from the germline V gene. CDR3 region: CASSQEGASGSDEQFF. As DNA, the CDR3 is TGTGCCAGCAGCCAAGAGGGGGCTAGCGGGAGCGATGAGCAGTTCTTC.

The chain recombines TRBV5-1 with TRBJ2-2; 12 positions match TRBD1. Looked up from germline, CDR1 is SGHRS and CDR2 is YFSETQ. The trim removed 3 bases at V and 5 bases at J, leaving 5 bases unmatched. The CDR3 has 16 residues. The CDR3 nucleotides read TGCGCCAGCAGCTCGGGACAGGGGGCGCGGACCGGGGAGCTGTTTTTT. Translation: CASSSGQGARTGELFF.

V usage is TRBV5-1 and J usage is TRBJ1-2, with D possibly being TRBD1 (5 bases). The CDR3 spans 15 residues. Germline CDR1 reads SGHRS; CDR2 reads YFSETQ. V was trimmed by 4 bases and J by 2 bases, leaving 15 bases between them. The CDR3 nucleotides are TGCGCCAGCAGCCTTGACGGACACCCAAACTATGGCTACACCTTC. Residues: CASSLDGHPNYGYTF.

This chain links TRBV5-6 with TRBJ2-1, with unresolved D. With 6 bases removed from V and 3 bases from J, the gap between germline ends came to 13 bases. This CDR3 is built from 14 residues. Per the germline V gene, CDR1 is SGHDT and CDR2 is YYEEEE. The CDR3 is CASTLVGVYNEQFF. DNA of the CDR3: TGTGCCAGCACCCTTGTAGGAGTCTACAATGAGCAGTTCTTC.

The V and J genes are TRBV7-8 and TRBJ2-2; the match to TRBD2 covers 9 bases. The V gene's germline CDR1 is SGHVS and CDR2 FQNEAQ. The CDR3 covers 14 residues. V trimming: 10 bases; J trimming: 2 bases; junction bases outside the gene matches: 5. In DNA, the CDR3 is TGTGCCACTGGGACTAGCCTCAACACCGGGGAGCTGTTTTTT. This gives the protein CATGTSLNTGELFF.

This rearrangement joins TRBV27 to TRBJ2-7; 7 nucleotides agree with TRBD2. Germline V gives CDR1 MNHEY, CDR2 SMNVEV (reference sequence). This CDR3 comprises 17 residues. V shed 0 bases, J shed 2 bases, and the junction held 10 bases outside the gene matches. CDR3 nucleotide sequence: TGTGCCAGCAGTTTATCCAAAGGGGCGGGGGATCCCTACGAGCAGTACTTC. It is translated as CASSLSKGAGDPYEQYF.

This chain connects TRBV6-5 to TRBJ2-3; D gene unclear. Between the trimmed V and J ends, which lost 4 bases and 0 bases, there was a span of 11 bases. Germline V CDR1 and CDR2: MNHEY, SVGAGI. This CDR3 contains 15 residues. The CDR3 DNA is TGTGCCAGCAGTTCCCGCGCGGCTAGCACAGATACGCAGTATTTT. Its protein product is CASSSRAASTDTQYF.

This clone was seen more than once but under ten times. The rearrangement links TRBV19 to TRBJ2-3; weak D call: TRBD1 (5 bases). Germline V lookup: CDR1 LNHDA, CDR2 SQIVND (reference sequence). The CDR3 covers 17 residues. V was cut by 0 bases and J by 2 bases, with 15 bases left in between. CDR3 region: CASSIDPLRGATDTQYF. The CDR3, as DNA: TGTGCCAGTAGTATAGATCCCCTGCGTGGGGCCACAGATACGCAGTATTTT.

The gene calls are TRBV4-1 and TRBJ1-2; D might be TRBD1 (6 bases). CDR1 and CDR2 (germline): MGHRA, YSYEKL. CDR3 length equals 17 residues. V lost 0 bases, J lost 4 bases, and 18 bases lay in between. CDR3 DNA: TGCGCCAGCAGCCAAGATTTTGGGGGCGATCCCCCCTATGGCTACACCTTC. This sequence encodes CASSQDFGGDPPYGYTF.

The J gene is TRBJ2-1, the V gene TRBV9, with 7 bases that match TRBD1. V gave up 3 bases and J gave up 0 bases; unmatched junction bases: 3. The CDR3 is 15 residues long. CDR1 is SGDLS and CDR2 is YYNGEE in the germline V gene. The CDR3 DNA reads TGTGCCAGCAGCGAGACAGGGAACTCCTACAATGAGCAGTTCTTC. This sequence encodes CASSETGNSYNEQFF.

V usage is TRBV19 and J usage is TRBJ2-2; the match to TRBD2 covers 7 bases. J was trimmed by 0 bases and V by 5 bases; bases with no gene match: 3. CDR3 size: 15 residues. Germline lookup yields CDR1 LNHDA and CDR2 SQIVND (reference sequence). The CDR3 here is CASSGGVTNTGELFF. The CDR3 DNA sequence: TGTGCCAGTAGTGGGGGGGTTACGAACACCGGGGAGCTGTTTTTT.

The chain links TRBV10-1 to TRBJ2-2; D remains ambiguous. The CDR3 has 13 residues. The V end was cut by 1 base, the J end by 3 bases, with 3 bases between. Germline V lookup: CDR1 WNHNN, CDR2 SYGVQD (reference sequence). The CDR3 nucleotides are TGCGCCAGCAGTGAGTTCGACACCGGGGAGCTGTTTTTT. This sequence encodes CASSEFDTGELFF.

The chain couples TRBV7-9 to TRBJ2-1; a weak D match, TRBD2 (6 bases). V dropped 5 bases and J dropped 2 bases, with 10 bases sitting between them. This CDR3 comprises 14 residues. Germline V gene sequence: CDR1 SEHNR, CDR2 FQNEAQ (reference sequence). This chain's CDR3 is CASSPAGPYNEQFF. CDR3 DNA sequence: TGTGCCAGCAGCCCCGCGGGACCCTACAATGAGCAGTTCTTC.

This sequence joins TRBV19 and TRBJ1-3, with D maybe TRBD1 (6 bases). Germline V lookup: CDR1 LNHDA, CDR2 SQIVND (reference sequence). This CDR3 is 15 amino acids long. Trimming removed 7 bases at V and 0 bases at J, with 13 bases between. In DNA form, the CDR3 reads TGTGCCAGTAACTTGGACAGAAGCTCTGGAAACACCATATATTTT. This encodes CASNLDRSSGNTIYF.

This clone has only a few counts. V is TRBV28 and J is TRBJ1-2; 10 nucleotides agree with TRBD1. CDR1 MDHEN and CDR2 SYDVKM come from the germline V gene. CDR3 length: 15 residues. Trimming at V came to 7 bases and at J to 8 bases, leaving 13 bases not matched to a gene. CDR3 DNA: TGTGCCAGCACCTTGGGCCCCGGGACAGGGGTCGGCTACACCTTC. Its protein product is CASTLGPGTGVGYTF.

J is TRBJ2-7 and V is TRBV28; D is unclear. Trimming left V 4 bases short and J 1 base short, with 11 bases between. This CDR3 comprises 14 residues. Germline V gives CDR1 MDHEN, CDR2 SYDVKM. Here the CDR3 reads CASSSQPGSYEQYF. CDR3 DNA sequence: TGTGCCAGCAGTTCGCAGCCGGGTTCCTACGAGCAGTACTTC.